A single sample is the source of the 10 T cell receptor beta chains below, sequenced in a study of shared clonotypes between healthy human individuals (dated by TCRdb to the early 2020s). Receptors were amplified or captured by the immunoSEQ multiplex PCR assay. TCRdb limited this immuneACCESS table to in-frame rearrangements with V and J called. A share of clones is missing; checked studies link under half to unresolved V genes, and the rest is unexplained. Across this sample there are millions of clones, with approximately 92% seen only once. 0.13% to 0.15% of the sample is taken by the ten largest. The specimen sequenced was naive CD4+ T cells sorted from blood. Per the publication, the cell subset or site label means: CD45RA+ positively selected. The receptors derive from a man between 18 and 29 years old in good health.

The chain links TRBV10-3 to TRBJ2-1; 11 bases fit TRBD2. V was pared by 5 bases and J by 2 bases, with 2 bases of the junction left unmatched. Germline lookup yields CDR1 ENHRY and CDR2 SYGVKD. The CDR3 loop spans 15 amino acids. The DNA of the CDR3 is TGTGCCATCAGTACTAGCGGGGGAACCTACAATGAGCAGTTCTTC. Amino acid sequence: CAISTSGGTYNEQFF.

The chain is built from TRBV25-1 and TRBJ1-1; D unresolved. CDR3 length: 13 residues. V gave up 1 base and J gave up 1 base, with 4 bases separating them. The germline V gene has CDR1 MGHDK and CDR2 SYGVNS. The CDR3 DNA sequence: TGTGCCAGCAGTGAATTCGGGAACACTGAAGCTTTCTTT. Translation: CASSEFGNTEAFF.

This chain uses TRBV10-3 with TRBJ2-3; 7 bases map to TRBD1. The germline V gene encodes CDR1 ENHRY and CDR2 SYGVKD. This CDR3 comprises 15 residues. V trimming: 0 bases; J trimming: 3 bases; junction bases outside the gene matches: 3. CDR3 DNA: TGTGCCATCAGTGAGTCCGGACAGGCTACAGATACGCAGTATTTT. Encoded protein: CAISESGQATDTQYF.

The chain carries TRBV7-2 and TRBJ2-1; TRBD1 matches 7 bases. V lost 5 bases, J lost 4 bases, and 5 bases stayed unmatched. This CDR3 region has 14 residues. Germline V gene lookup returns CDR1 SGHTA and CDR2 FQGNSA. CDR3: CASSRRTGYNEQFF. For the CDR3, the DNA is TGTGCCAGCAGCCGGAGGACAGGATACAATGAGCAGTTCTTC.

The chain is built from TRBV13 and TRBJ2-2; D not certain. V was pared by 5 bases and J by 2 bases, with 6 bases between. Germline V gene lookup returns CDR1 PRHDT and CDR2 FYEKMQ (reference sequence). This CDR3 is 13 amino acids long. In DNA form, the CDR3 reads TGTGCCAGCAGCCCACCCAACACCGGGGAGCTGTTTTTT. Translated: CASSPPNTGELFF. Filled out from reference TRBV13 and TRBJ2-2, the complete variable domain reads AAGVIQSPRHLIKEKRETATLKCYPIPRHDTVYWYQQGPGQDPQFLISFYEKMQSDKGSIPDRFSAQQFSDYHSELNMSSLELGDSALYFCASSPPNTGELFFGEGSRLTVL.

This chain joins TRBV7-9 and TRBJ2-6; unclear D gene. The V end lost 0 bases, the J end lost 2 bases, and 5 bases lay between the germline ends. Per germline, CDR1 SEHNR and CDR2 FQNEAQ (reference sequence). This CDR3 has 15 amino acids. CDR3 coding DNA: TGTGCCAGCAGCTTAGCGGGAACTGGGGCCAACGTCCTGACTTTC. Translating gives CASSLAGTGANVLTF.

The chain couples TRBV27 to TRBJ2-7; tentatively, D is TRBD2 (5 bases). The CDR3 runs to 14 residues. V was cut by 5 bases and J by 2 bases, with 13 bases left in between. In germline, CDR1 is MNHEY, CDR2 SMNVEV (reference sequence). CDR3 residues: CASSLGLNTYEQYF. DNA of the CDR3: TGTGCCAGCAGTCTCGGACTGAACACCTACGAGCAGTACTTC.

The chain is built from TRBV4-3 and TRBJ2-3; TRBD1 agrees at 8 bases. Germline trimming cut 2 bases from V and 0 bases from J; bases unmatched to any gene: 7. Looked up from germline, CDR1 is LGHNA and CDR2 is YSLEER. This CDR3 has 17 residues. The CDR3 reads CASSQSTGGFSTDTQYF. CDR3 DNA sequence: TGCGCCAGCAGCCAATCCACAGGGGGTTTCAGCACAGATACGCAGTATTTT.

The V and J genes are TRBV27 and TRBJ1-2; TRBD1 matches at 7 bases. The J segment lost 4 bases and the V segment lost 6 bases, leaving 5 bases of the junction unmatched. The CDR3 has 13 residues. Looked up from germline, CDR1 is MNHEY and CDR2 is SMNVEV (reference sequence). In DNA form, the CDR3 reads TGTGCCAGCAGACCAGGGGGTTTCTATGGCTACACCTTC. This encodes CASRPGGFYGYTF.

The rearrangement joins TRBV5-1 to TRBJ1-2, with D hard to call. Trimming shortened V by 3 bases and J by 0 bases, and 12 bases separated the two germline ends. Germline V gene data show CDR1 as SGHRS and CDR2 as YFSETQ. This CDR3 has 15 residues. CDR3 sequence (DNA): TGCGCCAGCAGCTCGGATACTTGGGCTAACTATGGCTACACCTTC. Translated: CASSSDTWANYGYTF.